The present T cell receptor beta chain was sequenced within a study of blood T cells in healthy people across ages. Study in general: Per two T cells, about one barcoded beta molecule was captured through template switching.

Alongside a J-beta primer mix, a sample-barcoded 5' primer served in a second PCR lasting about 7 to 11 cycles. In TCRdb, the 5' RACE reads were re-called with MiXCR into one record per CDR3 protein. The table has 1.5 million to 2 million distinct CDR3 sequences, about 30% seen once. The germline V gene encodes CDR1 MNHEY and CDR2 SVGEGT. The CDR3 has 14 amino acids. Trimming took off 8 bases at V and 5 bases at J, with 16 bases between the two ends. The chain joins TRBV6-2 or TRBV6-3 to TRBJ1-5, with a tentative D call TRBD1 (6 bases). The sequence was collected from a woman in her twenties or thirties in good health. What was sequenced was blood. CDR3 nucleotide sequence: TGTGCCAGCGGCTTTACAGGGAGGGATCAGCCCCAGCATTTT. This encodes CASGFTGRDQPQHF.